A single sample is the source of the 31 T cell receptor beta chains below, sequenced in a study of blood T cell repertoires in COVID-19. The data were produced by immunoSEQ multiplex PCR, yet TCRdb's version contains in-frame clones alone and is incomplete. The sample yields 130,000 to 150,000 clones, around 90% seen once. The sequenced sample was peripheral blood. The receptors originated from a man between 70 and 80 years old with acute or convalescent COVID-19.

This sequence joins TRBV20-1 and TRBJ1-5, with D uncertain. Germline V gene lookup returns CDR1 DFQATT and CDR2 SNEGSKA (reference sequence). Trimming pared 3 bases from V and 5 bases from J, leaving 11 bases between. The CDR3 is 13 residues long. The CDR3 reads CSASRQDHQPQHF. The CDR3 coding sequence is TGCAGTGCTAGTAGACAAGACCATCAGCCCCAGCATTTT.

J is TRBJ1-6 and V is TRBV11-2; D is unclear. V was cut by 1 base and J by 10 bases, with 5 bases left in between. CDR1 and CDR2 from the germline V gene are SGHAT and FQNNGV. The CDR3 is 12 residues long. CDR3 loop: CASSLGPSPLHF. The CDR3 DNA reads TGTGCCAGCAGCTTAGGGCCATCACCCCTCCACTTT.

The J gene is TRBJ2-7, the V gene TRBV28, with 7 nucleotides matching TRBD1. Germline loops: CDR1 MDHEN, CDR2 SYDVKM. The ends lost 6 bases at V and 0 bases at J; junction bases unmatched: 8. CDR3 size: 15 residues. This chain's CDR3 is CASSSGTALSYEQYF. CDR3 bases: TGTGCCAGCAGCTCCGGGACAGCCCTCTCCTACGAGCAGTACTTC.

The chain recombines TRBV20-1 with TRBJ2-7; D not certain. V lost 6 bases and J 4 bases, leaving 7 bases between the germline ends. The CDR3 has 10 amino acids. The germline V gene encodes CDR1 DFQATT and CDR2 SNEGSKA (reference sequence). The CDR3: CSAVQYEQYF. The CDR3 nucleotides are TGCAGTGCCGTGCAGTACGAGCAGTACTTC.

The chain joins TRBV10-3 to TRBJ2-7; D may be TRBD2 (7 bases). Between the trimmed V and J ends, which lost 0 bases and 6 bases, there was a span of 27 bases. There are 19 residues in the CDR3. CDR1 ENHRY and CDR2 SYGVKD come from the germline V gene. Here the CDR3 DNA reads TGTGCCATCAGTGAGTCTCAAGGGAGGGTGGATGGCCCGGGGGCCGAGCAGTACTTC. Translated: CAISESQGRVDGPGAEQYF.

The genes are TRBV7-9 and TRBJ1-2; weak D call: TRBD1 (5 bases). The CDR3 has 15 residues. V lost 5 bases and J lost 0, with 13 bases in between. Per the germline V gene, CDR1 is SEHNR and CDR2 is FQNEAQ (reference sequence). The CDR3 sequence: CASSQTGFSNYGYTF. The CDR3 nucleotides are TGTGCCAGCAGCCAAACAGGATTCTCTAACTATGGCTACACCTTC.

The J gene is TRBJ1-6, the V gene TRBV5-6; 7 bases map to TRBD1. V dropped 2 bases and J dropped 2; count of bases not matched to a gene: 4. Germline CDR1 is SGHDT and CDR2 is YYEEEE. This CDR3 comprises 16 residues. This CDR3 reads CASSLGGTAYNSPLHF. The CDR3 DNA is TGTGCCAGCAGCTTAGGCGGGACAGCCTATAATTCACCCCTCCACTTT.

This chain uses TRBV11-2 with TRBJ2-4; 9 positions agree with TRBD1. Germline V gene data show CDR1 as SGHAT and CDR2 as FQNNGV. J was trimmed by 4 bases and V by 5 bases; bases with no gene match: 6. This CDR3 has 15 amino acids. The CDR3 spells CASSPWGQGKNIQYF. For the CDR3, the DNA is TGTGCCAGCAGCCCTTGGGGACAGGGTAAAAACATTCAGTACTTC.

The chain joins TRBV7-3 to TRBJ2-5; TRBD2 agrees at 13 bases. Germline V gene data show CDR1 as SGHTA and CDR2 as FQGTGA. The V and J ends lost 4 bases and 5 bases, in that order; junction bases with no gene match: 4. The CDR3 has 15 amino acids. The CDR3 is CASSSLAGGPETQYF. CDR3 in DNA: TGTGCCAGCAGCTCACTAGCGGGAGGGCCGGAGACCCAGTACTTC.

This chain joins TRBV20-1 and TRBJ2-1, with unresolved D. This CDR3 is 11 amino acids long. Per the germline V gene, CDR1 is DFQATT and CDR2 is SNEGSKA (reference sequence). Trimming removed 2 bases at V and 4 bases at J, with 3 bases between. The CDR3 loop reads CSARPYNEQFF. The CDR3 region has the DNA TGCAGTGCTAGACCTTACAATGAGCAGTTCTTC.

The V gene is TRBV10-3, the J gene TRBJ1-3; TRBD1 is a possible D gene (6 bases). Germline V lookup: CDR1 ENHRY, CDR2 SYGVKD. Trimming left V 4 bases short and J 0 bases short, with 10 bases between. This CDR3 has 15 residues. In nucleotides, the CDR3 is TGTGCCATCAGTGGACAGGTTACCTCTGGAAACACCATATATTTT. This encodes CAISGQVTSGNTIYF.

In this sample, this clone turned up a few times. The chain is built from TRBV3-1 (or the pseudogene TRBV3-2) and TRBJ2-7; possibly TRBD2 for D (5 bases). CDR3 size: 14 residues. CDR1 is LGHDT, CDR2 YNNKEL, per germline (reference sequence). Trimming shortened V by 1 base and J by 1 base, and 8 bases separated the two germline ends. The DNA for the CDR3 is TGTGCCAGCAGCCAAGGTCGGACTTCCTACGAGCAGTACTTC. Translating gives CASSQGRTSYEQYF.

The chain links TRBV19 to TRBJ1-5; D is possibly TRBD1 (5 bases). V was trimmed by 8 bases and J by 7 bases, leaving 18 bases between them. This CDR3 is 14 amino acids long. Looked up from germline, CDR1 is LNHDA and CDR2 is SQIVND (reference sequence). CDR3 sequence: CASDDPRQYQPQHF. CDR3 in DNA: TGTGCCAGTGATGACCCCCGACAGTACCAGCCCCAGCATTTT.

The gene calls are TRBV3-1 (or the pseudogene TRBV3-2) and TRBJ2-1; D remains ambiguous. Trimming shortened V by 0 bases and J by 0 bases, and 6 bases separated the two germline ends. The CDR3 is 15 residues long. CDR1 LGHDT and CDR2 YNNKEL come from the germline V gene (reference sequence). CDR3: CASSQDRSSYNEQFF. CDR3 coding DNA: TGTGCCAGCAGCCAAGACCGGAGCTCCTACAATGAGCAGTTCTTC.

This clone was observed once. This chain links TRBV6-4 with TRBJ1-3; no clear D gene. The CDR3 spans 14 residues. V lost 3 bases and J lost 0, with 6 bases in between. Germline V gene sequence: CDR1 MRHNA, CDR2 SNTAGT. CDR3 region: CASSEGSSGNTIYF. For the CDR3, the DNA is TGTGCCAGCAGTGAGGGCAGCTCTGGAAACACCATATATTTT.

The rearrangement uses TRBV4-1 and TRBJ2-1, with 8 positions matching TRBD2. The CDR3 runs to 20 residues. V lost 0 bases to trimming and J lost 2 bases; unmatched junction nucleotides: 15. Per the germline V gene, CDR1 is MGHRA and CDR2 is YSYEKL. The CDR3 region is CASSQDLYLVSGSAYNEQFF. Written as DNA, the CDR3 is TGCGCCAGCAGCCAAGATTTATATCTGGTGAGCGGGAGTGCCTACAATGAGCAGTTCTTC.

The table lists this clone with a count of one. V is TRBV3-1 (or the pseudogene TRBV3-2) and J is TRBJ2-5, with TRBD1 matching over 7 bases. Germline values: CDR1 LGHDT, CDR2 YNNKEL (reference sequence). This CDR3 spans 14 amino acids. V gave up 3 bases and J gave up 5 bases; unmatched junction bases: 6. CDR3 DNA: TGTGCCAGCAGCCACGCGGACAGGCGGGAGACCCAGTACTTC. It codes for CASSHADRRETQYF.

The chain combines TRBV6-5 with TRBJ2-7, with a possible D match to TRBD1 (6 bases). Between the trimmed V and J ends, which lost 7 bases and 0 bases, there was a span of 13 bases. Germline V gene sequence: CDR1 MNHEY, CDR2 SVGAGI. The CDR3 sequence is 14 residues long. Here the CDR3 reads CASMGTGSSYEQYF. The CDR3 bases are TGTGCCAGCATGGGTACAGGGAGCTCCTACGAGCAGTACTTC.

The chain recombines TRBV29-1 with TRBJ1-1; D unresolved. V gave up 2 bases and J gave up 6 bases, with 10 bases separating them. Germline values: CDR1 SQVTM, CDR2 ANQGSEA. The CDR3 contains 12 residues. Here the CDR3 reads CSVEIDESEAFF. The CDR3 coding sequence is TGCAGCGTTGAAATCGATGAGTCTGAAGCTTTCTTT.

This chain uses TRBV3-1 (or the pseudogene TRBV3-2) with TRBJ1-4; D unresolved. The CDR3 sequence is 15 residues long. CDR1 and CDR2 (germline): LGHDT, YNNKEL (reference sequence). V was clipped by 4 bases and J by 0 bases, with 9 bases between them. CDR3 sequence: CASSRLFATNEKLFF. The CDR3 coding sequence is TGTGCCAGCAGCCGCCTATTCGCAACTAATGAAAAACTGTTTTTT.

This chain joins TRBV18 and TRBJ2-2; 8 nucleotides agree with TRBD2. This CDR3 comprises 17 residues. V shed 3 bases, J shed 3 bases, and the junction held 9 bases outside the gene matches. CDR1 and CDR2 from the germline V gene are KGHSH and LQKENI. In nucleotides, the CDR3 is TGTGCCAGCTCACCCCCGGAGCGGGGGAAGGACACCGGGGAGCTGTTTTTT. This gives the protein CASSPPERGKDTGELFF.

A few counts support this clone. The chain has TRBV7-2 and TRBJ1-1; no clear D. The V gene's germline CDR1 is SGHTA and CDR2 FQGNSA. Trimming pared 2 bases from V and 1 base from J, leaving 5 bases between. The CDR3 is 13 amino acids. CDR3 in amino acids: CASSLSGNTEAFF. Written as DNA, the CDR3 is TGTGCCAGCAGCTTATCGGGGAACACTGAAGCTTTCTTT.

The chain links TRBV19 to TRBJ1-1; 8 nucleotides line up with TRBD1. The CDR3 spans 15 residues. J was trimmed by 1 base and V by 8 bases; bases with no gene match: 9. Germline values: CDR1 LNHDA, CDR2 SQIVND (reference sequence). The CDR3: CASVYRTGSNTEAFF. The CDR3 region has the DNA TGTGCCAGTGTCTATAGGACAGGGTCGAACACTGAAGCTTTCTTT.

The chain recombines TRBV6-4 with TRBJ2-3, with 7 nucleotides matching TRBD2. Germline CDR1 reads MRHNA; CDR2 reads SNTAGT. The CDR3 loop spans 17 amino acids. V lost 0 bases, J lost 0 bases, and 6 bases stayed unmatched. The CDR3 nucleotides are TGTGCCAGCAGTGACTCGGGGAGGGCGGCTAGCACAGATACGCAGTATTTT. Protein sequence: CASSDSGRAASTDTQYF.

This sequence joins TRBV10-3 and TRBJ1-5, with 8 bases identical to TRBD1. This CDR3 contains 15 residues. V lost 2 bases and J lost 11; bases outside the gene matches: 11. Germline V CDR1 and CDR2: ENHRY, SYGVKD. For the CDR3, the DNA is TGTGCCATCAGTGAGGGACAGGGTCCCCAATCGACCCAGCATTTT. Encoded protein: CAISEGQGPQSTQHF.

This chain uses TRBV18 with TRBJ1-5; no clear D gene. Germline CDR1 KGHSH, CDR2 LQKENI. The CDR3 has 15 amino acids. V was trimmed by 2 bases and J by 0 bases, leaving 8 bases between them. The CDR3 coding sequence is TGTGCCAGCTCACCAGGCCTGATTAGCAATCAGCCCCAGCATTTT. Translating gives CASSPGLISNQPQHF.

V usage is TRBV28 and J usage is TRBJ1-6; D perhaps matches TRBD1 (5 bases). The CDR3 runs 15 residues. The V gene lost 1 base and the J gene lost 8 bases, with 12 bases spanning the gap. Germline CDR1 is MDHEN and CDR2 is SYDVKM. In DNA, the CDR3 is TGTGCCAGCAGTTTATCCGACAGATGGTATTCACCCCTCCACTTT. Translation: CASSLSDRWYSPLHF.

The V gene is TRBV5-6, the J gene TRBJ1-2, with D tentatively TRBD1 (5 bases). The CDR3 spans 14 residues. CDR1 SGHDT and CDR2 YYEEEE come from the germline V gene. Trimming shortened V by 4 bases and J by 0 bases, and 10 bases separated the two germline ends. The CDR3 nucleotides read TGTGCCAGCAGCCAAAGGGACTCTAACTATGGCTACACCTTC. Translation: CASSQRDSNYGYTF. The full variable domain, its missing parts supplied by reference TRBV5-6 and TRBJ1-2, is DAGVTQSPTHLIKTRGQQVTLRCSPKSGHDTVSWYQQALGQGPQFIFQYYEEEERQRGNFPDRFSGHQFPNYSSELNVNALLLGDSALYLCASSQRDSNYGYTFGSGTRLTVV.

The rearrangement joins TRBV29-1 to TRBJ2-7, with 7 nucleotides matching TRBD2. The CDR3 extends over 14 amino acids. Germline CDR1 reads SQVTM; CDR2 reads ANQGSEA. Trimming took 1 base from V and 0 from J; bases not matched to a gene: 3. The CDR3 DNA reads TGCAGCGTTGAAGGGGGCGGGAGCTCCTACGAGCAGTACTTC. This encodes CSVEGGGSSYEQYF.

The V call is TRBV4-1, the J call TRBJ1-5, with 9 positions matching TRBD1. This CDR3 is 16 amino acids long. The germline gives CDR1 MGHRA, CDR2 YSYEKL. After removal of 3 bases from V and 3 bases from J, the junction contained 6 bases not matched to a gene. The CDR3 nucleotides read TGCGCCAGCAGCCACATACAGGGGGCCTCCAATCAGCCCCAGCATTTT. Protein product: CASSHIQGASNQPQHF.

The chain joins TRBV6-6 to TRBJ1-6; 7 bases line up with TRBD1. CDR1 and CDR2 (germline): MNHNY, SVGAGI (reference sequence). This CDR3 comprises 14 residues. V dropped 2 bases and J dropped 6; count of bases not matched to a gene: 1. CDR3 sequence (DNA): TGTGCCAGCAGTTACCAGGGGGGTAATTCACCCCTCCACTTT. Protein sequence: CASSYQGGNSPLHF.